The 11 T cell receptor beta chains listed next were all sequenced from one sample in a study of identical twins. Using its own MiXCR run on the 5' RACE reads, TCRdb lists one record per CDR3 protein. This sample carries 500,000 or so distinct CDR3 sequences, roughly an eighth of them seen once, and the ten largest clones take approximately 1%. The same specimen was also included in a second study, on yellow fever vaccine responses in identical twins.

Material for sequencing was CD4+ T cells sorted from blood. The source is a woman aged 18-29 years in good health.

This sequence joins TRBV27 and TRBJ2-7, with TRBD1 matching 7 bases. V lost 6 bases, J lost 6 bases, and 8 bases stayed unmatched. The germline gives CDR1 MNHEY, CDR2 SMNVEV (reference sequence). The CDR3 has 13 amino acids. The CDR3 is CASSPYRGGEQYF. DNA of the CDR3: TGTGCCAGCAGCCCCTACAGGGGCGGCGAGCAGTACTTC.

This clonotype was found once. The J gene is TRBJ2-7, the V gene TRBV18, with a weak D call TRBD1 (5 bases). Germline V gene data show CDR1 as KGHSH and CDR2 as LQKENI. The CDR3 spans 14 residues. V gave up 3 bases and J gave up 3 bases, with 12 bases separating them. Here the CDR3 reads CASSPAGIVYEQYF. The CDR3 nucleotides are TGTGCCAGCTCACCGGCAGGGATAGTCTACGAGCAGTACTTC.

This clonotype occurred many times. The chain has TRBV3-1 and TRBJ2-6, with D possibly being TRBD1 (5 bases). CDR1 and CDR2 (germline): LGHDT, YNNKEL (reference sequence). The CDR3 spans 17 residues. V lost 0 bases and J lost 3, with 12 bases in between. The CDR3 region is CASSQERRAFGANVLTF. CDR3 coding DNA: TGTGCCAGCAGCCAAGAGCGCAGGGCTTTTGGGGCCAACGTCCTGACTTTC.

This clonotype was counted between two and nine times. The chain has TRBV3-1 and TRBJ2-2; D gene unclear. The CDR3 extends over 16 amino acids. Germline V gene sequence: CDR1 LGHDT, CDR2 YNNKEL (reference sequence). Trimming shortened V by 0 bases and J by 0 bases, and 8 bases separated the two germline ends. In nucleotides, the CDR3 is TGTGCCAGCAGCCAAGATGTAGGAGCGAACACCGGGGAGCTGTTTTTT. Residues: CASSQDVGANTGELFF.

This clonotype turned up a few times. This rearrangement joins TRBV27 to TRBJ2-1; D perhaps matches TRBD2 (6 bases). CDR3 length equals 12 residues. In germline, CDR1 is MNHEY, CDR2 SMNVEV (reference sequence). The V end lost 6 bases, the J end lost 11 bases, and 14 bases lay between the germline ends. This CDR3 reads CASRSAGGKQFF. In nucleotides, the CDR3 is TGTGCCAGCAGGAGCGCCGGAGGGAAGCAGTTCTTC.

The table lists this clonotype with many counts. The J gene is TRBJ2-3, the V gene TRBV2; 7 bases fit TRBD1. Germline V gives CDR1 SNHLY, CDR2 FYNNEI. CDR3 length: 14 amino acids. The J segment lost 2 bases and the V segment lost 6 bases, leaving 5 bases of the junction unmatched. CDR3 nucleotide sequence: TGTGCCAGCAGAGCCGGGACAGACACAGATACGCAGTATTTT. This sequence encodes CASRAGTDTDTQYF.

This clonotype came up many times. The J gene is TRBJ2-3, the V gene TRBV29-1, with D possibly TRBD2 on 5 matching bases. Germline V CDR1 and CDR2: SQVTM, ANQGSEA. This CDR3 is 14 amino acids long. Here the CDR3 DNA reads TGCAGAAATATCCGGTCTAGCCCCACAGATACGCAGTATTTT. This translates into CRNIRSSPTDTQYF.

There are many counts of this clonotype. The chain employs TRBV3-1 and TRBJ2-3; 7 bases line up with TRBD2. Germline-derived CDR1 and CDR2 are LGHDT and YNNKEL (reference sequence). The CDR3 covers 15 residues. The ends lost 4 bases at V and 0 bases at J; junction bases unmatched: 4. The CDR3: CASSPGGSSTDTQYF. The CDR3 DNA reads TGTGCCAGCAGCCCCGGGGGGTCTAGCACAGATACGCAGTATTTT.

The V gene is TRBV19, the J gene TRBJ2-1; D is perhaps TRBD2 (5 bases). V was cut by 7 bases and J by 9 bases, with 16 bases left in between. The V gene's germline CDR1 is LNHDA and CDR2 SQIVND (reference sequence). CDR3 length equals 13 residues. The CDR3 loop is CASTPNRGGEQFF. The CDR3 nucleotides read TGTGCCAGTACCCCAAATCGTGGAGGTGAGCAGTTCTTC.

This clonotype was seen a few times. The V gene is TRBV5-5, the J gene TRBJ2-7, with D perhaps TRBD2 (6 bases). CDR1 and CDR2 (germline): SGHKS, YYEKEE (reference sequence). The CDR3 spans 14 residues. V lost 0 bases and J lost 3, with 10 bases in between. The CDR3 here is CASSLAPGLYEQYF. The CDR3 nucleotides read TGTGCCAGCAGCTTGGCCCCGGGACTCTACGAGCAGTACTTC.

This chain connects TRBV5-1 to TRBJ2-5; 11 bases agree with TRBD2. The trim removed 0 bases at V and 0 bases at J, leaving 4 bases unmatched. The germline V gene encodes CDR1 SGHRS and CDR2 YFSETQ. CDR3 size: 17 residues. CDR3 sequence (DNA): TGCGCCAGCAGCTTGGCTAGCGGGGGGCCGTACCAAGAGACCCAGTACTTC. This encodes CASSLASGGPYQETQYF. The full variable domain, in which reference TRBV5-1 and TRBJ2-5 provide the parts outside the CDR3, is KAGVTQTPRYLIKTRGQQVTLSCSPISGHRSVSWYQQTPGQGLQFLFEYFSETQRNKGNFPGRFSGRQFSNSRSEMNVSTLELGDSALYLCASSLASGGPYQETQYFGPGTRLLVL.